These 18 T cell receptor beta chains came from one sample sequenced in a study of CD4 and CD8 cells across lung adenocarcinoma regions. TCRdb reanalysed the PCR reads using MiXCR and keeps one entry per CDR3 protein. This sample has approximately 11,000 distinct CDR3 sequences; 40% to 55% occur once, and the top ten carry 20% to 30%. Sequencing was performed on CD8+ T cells from the margin of a lung tumor. These receptors were collected from a female donor with lung adenocarcinoma. The CD4 and CD8 labels of this study may be unreliable.

This clonotype occurred a few times. The J gene is TRBJ2-1, the V gene TRBV12-3 or TRBV12-4; no definite D call. Trimming removed 1 base from V and 5 bases from J, with 6 bases in between. The CDR3 has 13 residues. In DNA, the CDR3 is TGTGCCAGCAGTTTAGGACTGAACAATGAGCAGTTCTTC. Translated: CASSLGLNNEQFF.

This clonotype is deemed large (0.1 to 1%). J is TRBJ2-7 and V is TRBV6-5; D assignment may be TRBD1 or TRBD2 (5 bases each). The V gene's germline CDR1 is MNHEY and CDR2 SVGAGI. The CDR3 covers 16 residues. Trimming shortened V by 7 bases and J by 0 bases, and 19 bases separated the two germline ends. CDR3 DNA sequence: TGTGCCAGCACACTTGACCGGGACGATAGCTCCTACGAGCAGTACTTC. The encoded protein is CASTLDRDDSSYEQYF.

V and J are TRBV10-3 and TRBJ2-2, with 7 bases that match TRBD2. Germline V gene sequence: CDR1 ENHRY, CDR2 SYGVKD. This CDR3 comprises 17 residues. Losses at the gene ends were 7 bases for V and 4 bases for J; bases not matched to a gene: 15. CDR3 in DNA: TGTGCCATCATGGGGCAGACCTCCCGCGGGGGCACCGGGGAGCTGTTTTTT. It yields the protein CAIMGQTSRGGTGELFF.

This clonotype showed up just once. This chain's CDR3 is CASSFGGGPYNEQFF. In DNA, the CDR3 is TGTGCCAGCAGCTTTGGCGGGGGGCCCTACAATGAGCAGTTCTTC. The rearrangement uses TRBV7-3 and TRBJ2-1; 8 nucleotides line up with TRBD2. Germline CDR1 SGHTA, CDR2 FQGTGA. Unmatched junction bases numbered 3, after V lost 3 bases and J lost 2 bases. The CDR3 sequence is 15 residues long.

This sequence joins TRBV5-4 and TRBJ2-6; weak D call: TRBD1 (5 bases). This CDR3 has 15 amino acids. Germline CDR1 reads SGHNT; CDR2 reads YYREEE (reference sequence). The germline V and J ends were trimmed by 5 bases and 2 bases, with 11 bases remaining between them. CDR3 loop: CASRPWGTGANVLTF. Written as DNA, the CDR3 is TGTGCCAGCAGACCGTGGGGCACTGGGGCCAACGTCCTGACTTTC.

The chain combines TRBV10-3 with TRBJ2-3, with TRBD2 identical over 9 bases. Germline trimming cut 11 bases from V and 12 bases from J; bases unmatched to any gene: 21. There are 15 residues in the CDR3. CDR1 is ENHRY and CDR2 is SYGVKD in the germline V gene. The CDR3 loop is CAGGRGGGGQETQYF. The CDR3 bases are TGTGCCGGGGGGCGGGGGGGCGGCGGCCAAGAGACCCAGTATTTT.

This clonotype is labeled as medium-sized. This rearrangement joins TRBV4-1 to TRBJ2-1; TRBD2 is a possible D gene (6 bases). The germline CDR1 and CDR2 sequences are MGHRA and YSYEKL. V gave up 1 base and J gave up 9 bases, with 7 bases separating them. There are 12 residues in the CDR3. Written as DNA, the CDR3 is TGCGCCAGCAGCCAAGGCGGGATTGAGCAGTTCTTC. As protein: CASSQGGIEQFF.

This clonotype was found a few times. V and J are TRBV5-1 and TRBJ2-1; no clear D. The J call is in doubt because the DNA end fits TRBJ2-7 better. CDR3 length: 14 amino acids. The germline V gene has CDR1 SGHRS and CDR2 YFSETQ. Here the CDR3 DNA reads TGCGCCAGCAGCTTGGGACCGCAAGCCTACGAGCAGTACTTC. Protein: CASSLGPQAYEQYF.

This clonotype was picked up many times. The chain combines TRBV30 with TRBJ2-5, with 7 bases fitting TRBD1. Trimming removed 3 bases from V and 4 bases from J; junction bases left unmatched: 8. Germline CDR1 GTSNPN, CDR2 SVGIG (reference sequence). This CDR3 is 14 amino acids long. Here the CDR3 reads CAWREKGARETQYF. The DNA for the CDR3 is TGTGCCTGGAGGGAGAAGGGGGCGCGAGAGACCCAGTACTTC.

This clonotype appeared many times. CDR3: CASSLAVSEETQYF. The CDR3 nucleotides are TGTGCCAGCAGCTTAGCGGTATCGGAAGAGACCCAGTACTTC. This rearrangement joins TRBV7-2 to TRBJ2-5; unclear D gene. The CDR3 length is 14 residues. The V and J ends lost 0 bases and 3 bases respectively, with 8 bases between them. Looked up from germline, CDR1 is SGHTA and CDR2 is FQGNSA.

CDR3: CASSSRGGSDTQYF. In DNA, the CDR3 is TGTGCCAGCAGCTCACGGGGGGGTTCAGATACGCAGTATTTT. This sequence joins TRBV11-2 and TRBJ2-3; TRBD2 agrees at 8 bases. The CDR3 loop spans 14 amino acids. Germline CDR1 reads SGHAT; CDR2 reads FQNNGV. The V and J ends lost 4 bases and 4 bases, in that order; junction bases with no gene match: 4.

This clonotype was seen only once. A much more abundant neighbour one base away suggests this may be a read error. As the CDR3 is not closed by the conserved phenylalanine or tryptophan, this likely results from a read error. The chain couples TRBV15 to TRBJ2-5; D perhaps matches TRBD1 (5 bases). The J call may be in error: the DNA end matches TRBJ2-7 better. Germline-derived CDR1 and CDR2 are LNHNV and YYDKDF (reference sequence). This CDR3 spans 14 amino acids. Here the CDR3 DNA reads TGTGCCACCAGCCAGCAGGGTTACGGCTACGAGCAGTACTCC. It codes for CATSQQGYGYEQYS.

The V gene is TRBV12-3 or TRBV12-4, the J gene TRBJ2-5; 8 bases match TRBD2. The CDR3 is made up of 18 amino acids. The trim removed 4 bases at V and 11 bases at J, leaving 24 bases unmatched. The CDR3, as DNA: TGTGCCAGCAGTTGGTCGGGGGGGGGGGGGGGGGGCGACAATGAGCAGTACTTC. It encodes CASSWSGGGGGGDNEQYF.

Details on this clonotype: This may be a read error: a much more frequent sequence differs by one nucleotide. This chain's CDR3 is CASSNPGLGRFNEQYF. In DNA form, the CDR3 reads TGTGCCAGCAGTAACCCGGGACTAGGGCGATTCAATGAGCAGTACTTC. This chain joins TRBV12-3 or TRBV12-4 and TRBJ2-1; 8 nucleotides line up with TRBD2. Gene TRBJ2-7 matches the end of the DNA better, so the J call may be wrong. This CDR3 has 16 residues.

The chain recombines TRBV6-1 with TRBJ2-1; possibly TRBD2 for D (6 bases). Near its end, the DNA agrees better with TRBJ2-7, so the J call may be wrong. CDR3 length: 15 residues. The germline CDR1 and CDR2 sequences are MNHNS and SASEGT. CDR3 nucleotides: TGTGCCAGCAGTGTATTGGGGGGACCCCGGGACGAGCAGTACTTC. Translation gives CASSVLGGPRDEQYF.

The chain joins TRBV6-1 to TRBJ2-1, with D possibly matching TRBD2 (6 bases). The CDR3 sequence is 19 residues long. Trimming stripped 1 base from V and 3 bases from J, with 22 bases between. Per germline, CDR1 MNHNS and CDR2 SASEGT. The CDR3 sequence: CASSEEGEAFGPNYNEQFF. Here the CDR3 DNA reads TGTGCCAGCAGTGAAGAAGGGGAGGCTTTCGGGCCTAACTACAATGAGCAGTTCTTC.

The rearrangement links TRBV20-1 to TRBJ2-6; 7 nucleotides align to TRBD2. This CDR3 spans 15 amino acids. The V gene's germline CDR1 is DFQATT and CDR2 SNEGSKA (reference sequence). The ends lost 3 bases at V and 0 bases at J; junction bases unmatched: 2. Written as DNA, the CDR3 is TGCAGTGCTAGCGGGGGGATCTCTGGGGCCAACGTCCTGACTTTC. It is translated as CSASGGISGANVLTF.

This clonotype was observed a handful of times. This sequence joins TRBV7-6 and TRBJ1-1, with unresolved D. CDR1 and CDR2 from the germline V gene are SGHVS and FNYEAQ. The CDR3 has 13 residues. V was shortened by 6 bases and J by 0 bases, with 8 bases between the two germline ends. DNA of the CDR3: TGTGCCAGCAGGCGTACGGTGAACACTGAAGCTTTCTTT. Its translation: CASRRTVNTEAFF.